The T cell receptor beta chain under discussion was sequenced for a study of cytomegalovirus exposure and HLA in healthy donors. Notes on the study in general: CMV serostatus alone was available as immune exposure information.

On this clone: No antigen is known for it.

PCR was performed using 60 Vbeta and 13 Jbeta primers. The protocol was immunoSEQ multiplex PCR, while the TCRdb copy is restricted to in-frame clones and leaves out a portion. Of about 240,000 clones listed, around 83% were seen once; the top ten hold about 0.25%. V lost 8 bases and J 10 bases, leaving 9 bases between the germline ends. Germline V CDR1 and CDR2: MRHNA, SNTAGT. This CDR3 is built from 11 residues. The V and J genes are TRBV6-4 and TRBJ1-6; D remains ambiguous. Sequenced input: PBMCs. This receptor was obtained from a girl between 2 and 10 years old in good health and CMV-seronegative. The CDR3 DNA sequence: TGTGCCAGCGGGCCGACGTCACCCCTCCACTTT. Translating it yields CASGPTSPLHF.